This T cell receptor beta chain was identified during a study of blood T cell repertoires in COVID-19. TCRdb keeps only in-frame clones here, not all; method: immunoSEQ multiplex PCR. The repertoire holds 250,000 to 300,000 clones, with approximately 90% as singletons. The TCR comes from an older woman with acute or convalescent COVID-19. Sequenced material: peripheral blood.

CDR3 protein: CASSLSFGTGLTGELFF. For the CDR3, the DNA is TGTGCCAGCAGTCTCTCCTTTGGGACAGGACTCACCGGGGAGCTGTTTTTT. The rearrangement links TRBV6-4 to TRBJ2-2; 8 bases map to TRBD1. The CDR3 length is 17 residues. Germline-derived CDR1 and CDR2 are MRHNA and SNTAGT. Trimming cost V 5 bases and J 4 bases; bases outside gene matches: 12.